Following are 17 T cell receptor beta chains from one sample sequenced in a study of blood T cell repertoires in COVID-19 (dated by TCRdb to the early 2020s). The library was made by the immunoSEQ multiplex PCR assay. In its TCRdb copy, this immuneACCESS table keeps in-frame sequences only and misses some clones. Where compared with another copy, unresolved V genes explain less than half of these, and the others have no known cause. This sample holds fewer than 150,000 clones; 75% to 90% were observed only once. Of the sample, 11% falls within the top ten clones. The sequencing sample was made of peripheral blood. The receptors here all came from a woman of 80 years or more with acute or convalescent COVID-19.

This chain connects TRBV11-2 to TRBJ2-1; D gene uncertain. CDR3 length: 13 residues. Germline CDR1 SGHAT, CDR2 FQNNGV. Between the trimmed V and J ends, which lost 3 bases and 4 bases, there was a span of 7 bases. CDR3 in amino acids: CASSFTEYNEQFF. DNA for the CDR3: TGTGCCAGCAGCTTCACAGAGTACAATGAGCAGTTCTTC.

The chain combines TRBV18 with TRBJ1-3, with D hard to call. V lost 5 bases and J lost 0, with 5 bases in between. The CDR3 loop spans 13 amino acids. Germline loops: CDR1 KGHSH, CDR2 LQKENI. Here the CDR3 DNA reads TGTGCCAGCTCAGAGAGCTCTGGAAACACCATATATTTT. Its protein product is CASSESSGNTIYF.

The chain recombines TRBV30 with TRBJ1-3; D unclear. Germline CDR1 is GTSNPN and CDR2 is SVGIG (reference sequence). CDR3 length: 16 amino acids. V was trimmed by 1 base and J by 0 bases, leaving 13 bases between them. In DNA form, the CDR3 reads TGTGCCTGGAGTGGGACTTCTGTAAGCTCTGGAAACACCATATATTTT. As protein: CAWSGTSVSSGNTIYF. Based on the CDR3 plus reference TRBV30 and TRBJ1-3, the full variable domain is SQTIHQWPATLVQPVGSPLSLECTVEGTSNPNLYWYRQAAGRGLQLLFYSVGIGQISSEVPQNLSASRPQDRQFILSSKKLLLSDSGFYLCAWSGTSVSSGNTIYFGEGSWLTVV.

This clone appeared a single time. The chain joins TRBV11-2 to TRBJ2-5; 12 bases are a match to TRBD1. Germline V gives CDR1 SGHAT, CDR2 FQNNGV. V trimming: 2 bases; J trimming: 6 bases; junction bases outside the gene matches: 7. The CDR3 runs 16 residues. Here the CDR3 reads CASSLMGQGALQTQYF. The CDR3 bases are TGTGCCAGCAGCTTAATGGGACAGGGGGCATTACAGACCCAGTACTTC.

The chain carries TRBV4-2 and TRBJ2-7, with a weak D call TRBD1 (6 bases). Germline-derived CDR1 and CDR2 are LGHNA and YNFKEQ. The V gene lost 4 bases and the J gene lost 2 bases, with 21 bases spanning the gap. The CDR3 totals 17 residues. CDR3 in amino acids: CASSRSGHRQGTYEQYF. In DNA form, the CDR3 reads TGTGCCAGCAGCCGATCGGGGCACCGGCAGGGGACCTACGAGCAGTACTTC.

This chain uses TRBV5-5 with TRBJ1-1; maybe TRBD1 (6 bases). This CDR3 spans 13 amino acids. Germline values: CDR1 SGHKS, CDR2 YYEKEE (reference sequence). The V end was cut by 0 bases, the J end by 6 bases, with 9 bases between. CDR3 protein: CASSLGQAPEAFF. DNA for the CDR3: TGTGCCAGCAGCTTGGGACAGGCCCCTGAAGCTTTCTTT.

The V gene is TRBV7-3, the J gene TRBJ1-1, with D perhaps TRBD1 (5 bases). The CDR3 is 14 amino acids. In germline, CDR1 is SGHTA, CDR2 FQGTGA. V shed 3 bases and J shed 5 bases, with 13 bases lying between them. The CDR3 coding sequence is TGTGCCAGCAGCTTGCAGGCGGGGGTTACTGAAGCTTTCTTT. It encodes CASSLQAGVTEAFF.

The chain couples TRBV7-9 to TRBJ1-1, with D perhaps matching TRBD1 (5 bases). This CDR3 spans 14 amino acids. Trimming took 1 base from V and 5 from J, leaving 11 bases between them. The germline V gene encodes CDR1 SEHNR and CDR2 FQNEAQ (reference sequence). The CDR3 DNA is TGTGCCAGCAGCTTAGTGCAGGGATTGACTGAAGCTTTCTTT. It is translated as CASSLVQGLTEAFF.

This sequence joins TRBV6-5 and TRBJ1-2; 8 nucleotides match TRBD1. The germline V gene has CDR1 MNHEY and CDR2 SVGAGI. The CDR3 totals 15 residues. V lost 0 bases, J lost 3 bases, and 3 bases stayed unmatched. The CDR3 DNA follows: TGTGCCAGCAGTTACTCCCGGACAGGGTACTATGGCTACACCTTC. Protein product: CASSYSRTGYYGYTF.

V usage is TRBV7-6 and J usage is TRBJ2-2; 9 bases are a match to TRBD1. CDR1 and CDR2 (germline): SGHVS, FNYEAQ. This CDR3 comprises 15 residues. J gave up 5 bases and V 5 bases, and 6 bases lay outside the gene matches. The CDR3 here is CASSPRDRVTGELFF. The DNA for the CDR3 is TGTGCCAGCAGCCCCCGGGACAGGGTGACCGGGGAGCTGTTTTTT.

The chain is built from TRBV18 and TRBJ1-1; a possible D gene is TRBD1 (6 bases). The V gene's germline CDR1 is KGHSH and CDR2 LQKENI. The CDR3 contains 13 residues. V was clipped by 2 bases and J by 5 bases, with 9 bases between them. This chain's CDR3 is CASSPGGLTEAFF. The CDR3 nucleotides read TGTGCCAGCTCACCAGGGGGCTTAACTGAAGCTTTCTTT.

The V gene is TRBV6-1, the J gene TRBJ1-1; 10 bases line up with TRBD1. Germline-derived CDR1 and CDR2 are MNHNS and SASEGT. The junction had 1 base not matched to a gene; V was cut back by 2 bases and J by 1 base. The CDR3 is 15 residues long. CDR3 region: CASSERTGGNTEAFF. The CDR3 DNA is TGTGCCAGCAGTGAAAGGACAGGGGGGAACACTGAAGCTTTCTTT.

This clone was detected only once. The chain couples TRBV7-6 to TRBJ2-2; TRBD2 is a possible D gene (6 bases). The germline CDR1 and CDR2 sequences are SGHVS and FNYEAQ. Trimming cost V 5 bases and J 4 bases, with 11 bases left between them. The CDR3 spans 14 residues. In DNA, the CDR3 is TGTGCCAGCAGCGGGTTGGGAGGCACCGGGGAGCTGTTTTTT. Translated, it gives CASSGLGGTGELFF.

This sequence joins TRBV18 and TRBJ2-2; TRBD1 aligns across 7 bases. With 4 bases clipped from V and 5 bases from J, the junction kept 1 base outside the gene matches. Germline V lookup: CDR1 KGHSH, CDR2 LQKENI. This CDR3 has 13 residues. CDR3 in DNA: TGTGCCAGCTCACTCAGGGGGACCGGGGAGCTGTTTTTT. As protein: CASSLRGTGELFF.

The DNA of the CDR3 is TGTGCCAGCAGCCAAGCCATAGCGGGGGCTTTCTACGAGCAGTACTTC. Protein: CASSQAIAGAFYEQYF. The chain uses TRBV3-1 (or the pseudogene TRBV3-2) and TRBJ2-7, with 9 nucleotides matching TRBD2. Trimming cost V 1 base and J 3 bases; bases outside gene matches: 7. Looked up from germline, CDR1 is LGHDT and CDR2 is YNNKEL (reference sequence). The length of the CDR3 is 16 residues.

This chain links TRBV7-3 with TRBJ2-2; the D is unclear. The germline V gene encodes CDR1 SGHTA and CDR2 FQGTGA. The CDR3 consists of 18 residues. V was pared by 5 bases and J by 0 bases, with 19 bases between. The chain's CDR3 is CASSTNPRSPANTGELFF. The CDR3 bases are TGTGCCAGCAGCACCAATCCTAGGTCACCAGCGAACACCGGGGAGCTGTTTTTT.

The CDR3 protein is CASSPRGLNTEAFF. Written as DNA, the CDR3 is TGTGCCAGCAGCCCCCGGGGTTTGAACACTGAAGCTTTCTTT. The chain joins TRBV7-3 to TRBJ1-1; D unresolved. Looked up from germline, CDR1 is SGHTA and CDR2 is FQGTGA. V gave up 5 bases and J gave up 0 bases, with 10 bases separating them. The CDR3 consists of 14 residues.